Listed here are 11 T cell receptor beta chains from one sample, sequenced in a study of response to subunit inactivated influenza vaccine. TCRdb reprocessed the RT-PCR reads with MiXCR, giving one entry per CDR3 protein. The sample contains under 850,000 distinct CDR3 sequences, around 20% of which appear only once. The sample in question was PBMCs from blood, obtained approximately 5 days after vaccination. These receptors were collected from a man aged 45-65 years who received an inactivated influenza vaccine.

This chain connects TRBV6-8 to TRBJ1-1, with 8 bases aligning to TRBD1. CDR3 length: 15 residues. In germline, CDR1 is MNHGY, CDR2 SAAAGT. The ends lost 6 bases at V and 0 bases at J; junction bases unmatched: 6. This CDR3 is CASRTGTGMNTEAFF. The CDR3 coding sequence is TGTGCCAGCAGAACCGGGACAGGAATGAACACTGAAGCTTTCTTT.

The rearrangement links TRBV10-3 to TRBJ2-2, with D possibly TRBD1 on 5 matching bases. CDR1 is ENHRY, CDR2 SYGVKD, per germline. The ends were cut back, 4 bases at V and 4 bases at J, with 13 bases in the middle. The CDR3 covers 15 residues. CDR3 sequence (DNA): TGTGCCATCAGTGCTAAGGGGTATAGCACCGGGGAGCTGTTTTTT. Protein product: CAISAKGYSTGELFF.

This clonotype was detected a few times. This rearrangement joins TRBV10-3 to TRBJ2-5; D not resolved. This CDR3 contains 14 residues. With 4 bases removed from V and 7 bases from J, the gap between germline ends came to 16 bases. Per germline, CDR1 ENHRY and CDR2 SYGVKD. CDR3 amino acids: CAISAGFSGGTQYF. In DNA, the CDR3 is TGTGCCATCAGTGCCGGGTTTTCCGGCGGGACCCAGTACTTC.

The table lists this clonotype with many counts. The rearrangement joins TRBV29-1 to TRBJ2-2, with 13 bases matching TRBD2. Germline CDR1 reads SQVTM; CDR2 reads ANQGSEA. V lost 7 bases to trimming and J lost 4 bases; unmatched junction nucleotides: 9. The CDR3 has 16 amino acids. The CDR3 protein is CSGSGLAGEGTGELFF. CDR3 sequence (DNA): TGCAGCGGCTCCGGACTAGCGGGAGAGGGCACCGGGGAGCTGTTTTTT.

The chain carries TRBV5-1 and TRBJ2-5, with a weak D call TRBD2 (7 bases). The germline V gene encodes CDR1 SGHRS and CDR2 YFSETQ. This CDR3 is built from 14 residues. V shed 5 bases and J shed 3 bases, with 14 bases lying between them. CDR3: CASSLGGAEETQYF. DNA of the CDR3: TGCGCCAGCAGTTTAGGGGGGGCGGAAGAGACCCAGTACTTC.

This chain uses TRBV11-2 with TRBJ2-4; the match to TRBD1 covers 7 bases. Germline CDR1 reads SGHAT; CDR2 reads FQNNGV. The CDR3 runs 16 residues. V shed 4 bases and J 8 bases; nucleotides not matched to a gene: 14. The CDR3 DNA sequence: TGTGCCAGCAGCTCTGGGTTCCGGGACAGTAATCACATTCAGTACTTC. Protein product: CASSSGFRDSNHIQYF.

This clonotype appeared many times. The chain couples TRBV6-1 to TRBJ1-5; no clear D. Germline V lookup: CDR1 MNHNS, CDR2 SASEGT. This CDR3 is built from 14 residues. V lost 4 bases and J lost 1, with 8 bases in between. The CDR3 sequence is CASSGGLSNQPQHF. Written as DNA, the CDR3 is TGTGCCAGCAGTGGAGGGCTAAGCAATCAGCCCCAGCATTTT.

In DNA form, the CDR3 reads TGTGCCAGCAGCCCCGCGGCCCTTGGAGGCTACACCTTC. Amino acids: CASSPAALGGYTF. The chain employs TRBV3-1 and TRBJ1-2; D not resolved. This CDR3 is 13 amino acids long. Germline CDR1 reads LGHDT; CDR2 reads YNNKEL (reference sequence). V dropped 4 bases and J dropped 8 bases, with 14 bases sitting between them.

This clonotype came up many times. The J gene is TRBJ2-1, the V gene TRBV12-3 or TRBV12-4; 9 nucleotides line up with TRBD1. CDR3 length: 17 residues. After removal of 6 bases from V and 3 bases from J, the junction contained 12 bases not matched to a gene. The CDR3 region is CASSFPPGTGNYNEQFF. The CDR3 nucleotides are TGTGCCAGCAGCTTTCCCCCCGGGACAGGGAACTACAATGAGCAGTTCTTC.

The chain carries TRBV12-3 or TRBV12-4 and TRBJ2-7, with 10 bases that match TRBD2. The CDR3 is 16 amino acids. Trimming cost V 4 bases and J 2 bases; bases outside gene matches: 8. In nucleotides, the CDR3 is TGTGCCAGCAGTTCGACCCTAGCGGGGGATCCCTACGAGCAGTACTTC. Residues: CASSSTLAGDPYEQYF.

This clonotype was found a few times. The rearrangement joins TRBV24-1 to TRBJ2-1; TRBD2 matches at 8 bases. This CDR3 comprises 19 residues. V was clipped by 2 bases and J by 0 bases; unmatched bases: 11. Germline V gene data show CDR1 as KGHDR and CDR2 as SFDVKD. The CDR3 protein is CATSDSQRGRETSYNEQFF. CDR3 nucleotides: TGTGCCACCAGTGATTCACAGCGGGGGCGGGAGACCTCCTACAATGAGCAGTTCTTC.